The 19 T cell receptor beta chains given below trace back to one sample, sequenced in a study of PD-1 blockade in mismatch repair-deficient tumors. The protocol was immunoSEQ multiplex PCR, while the TCRdb copy is restricted to in-frame clones and leaves out a portion. The repertoire holds about 21,000 clones, around four fifths seen once, with about 15% in the top ten. This sample comprised peripheral blood, obtained 2 weeks after starting pembrolizumab. The receptors originated from an adult with mismatch repair-deficient cancer.

In this sample, this clone turned up once. This chain joins TRBV29-1 and TRBJ2-4, with a possible D match to TRBD2 (5 bases). Germline V gene lookup returns CDR1 SQVTM and CDR2 ANQGSEA. V lost 2 bases and J 1 base, leaving 12 bases between the germline ends. The CDR3 runs to 15 residues. The CDR3 DNA reads TGCAGCGTTGAAAGAGGGATTGGGGCCAAAAACATTCAGTACTTC. Translated, it gives CSVERGIGAKNIQYF.

The chain uses TRBV28 and TRBJ1-1; 9 nucleotides agree with TRBD1. This CDR3 has 14 amino acids. V shed 6 bases and J 5 bases; nucleotides not matched to a gene: 7. CDR1 and CDR2 from the germline V gene are MDHEN and SYDVKM. The CDR3, as DNA: TGTGCCAGCAGCCCCGGGACAGGGATAACTGAAGCTTTCTTT. This encodes CASSPGTGITEAFF.

This chain uses TRBV6-1 with TRBJ2-5; D gene unclear. The V gene lost 3 bases and the J gene lost 7 bases, with 12 bases spanning the gap. Germline CDR1 is MNHNS and CDR2 is SASEGT. The CDR3 is 13 residues long. The CDR3 coding sequence is TGTGCCAGCAGTGAGGCCCGGCCCCGGACCCAGTACTTC. It translates to CASSEARPRTQYF.

The count of this clone is one. CDR3 amino acids: CASSSSGTSGKGGEQFF. The CDR3 DNA reads TGTGCCAGCAGCTCGTCCGGGACTAGCGGGAAGGGGGGTGAGCAGTTCTTC. The rearrangement links TRBV11-2 to TRBJ2-1, with 13 bases identical to TRBD2. The ends lost 4 bases at V and 9 bases at J; junction bases unmatched: 12. This CDR3 contains 17 residues. Germline CDR1 and CDR2: SGHAT and FQNNGV.

The rearrangement uses TRBV11-3 and TRBJ2-1; no reliable D call. This CDR3 region has 15 residues. The V end lost 5 bases, the J end lost 2 bases, and 13 bases lay between the germline ends. Germline V gives CDR1 SGHNT, CDR2 YENEEA. The CDR3 DNA follows: TGTGCCAGCAGCCCCCATTATTGGCCCTACAATGAGCAGTTCTTC. Amino acid sequence: CASSPHYWPYNEQFF.

The chain is built from TRBV20-1 and TRBJ2-3; D remains ambiguous. The CDR3 is made up of 11 amino acids. The germline CDR1 and CDR2 sequences are DFQATT and SNEGSKA (reference sequence). Between the trimmed V and J ends, which lost 3 bases and 5 bases, there was a span of 6 bases. The CDR3 loop is CSASVVDTQYF. The CDR3 DNA reads TGCAGTGCTAGTGTGGTAGATACGCAGTATTTT.

This clone was found once. V is TRBV7-3 and J is TRBJ2-1, with TRBD2 identical over 8 bases. The germline CDR1 and CDR2 sequences are SGHTA and FQGTGA. This CDR3 has 17 residues. V gave up 5 bases and J gave up 1 base; unmatched junction bases: 10. CDR3 in amino acids: CASSPKASGFSYNEQFF. In DNA form, the CDR3 reads TGTGCCAGCAGCCCAAAGGCTAGCGGGTTTTCCTACAATGAGCAGTTCTTC.

This chain joins TRBV12-5 and TRBJ2-7; 13 positions agree with TRBD2. Trimming cost V 6 bases and J 3 bases; bases outside gene matches: 11. Germline V CDR1 and CDR2: LGHNT, FRNRAP. The CDR3 sequence is 17 residues long. The DNA for the CDR3 is TGTGCTAGTGGGAAGAGGACTAGCGGGAGTTTGTTCTACGAGCAGTACTTC. Residues: CASGKRTSGSLFYEQYF.

This chain joins TRBV14 and TRBJ2-7; D is unclear. Germline V CDR1 and CDR2: SGHDN, FVKESK. The CDR3 loop spans 12 amino acids. The V end lost 0 bases, the J end lost 1 base, and 1 base lay between the germline ends. As DNA, the CDR3 is TGTGCCAGCAGCCAAGAGTCCTACGAGCAGTACTTC. It encodes CASSQESYEQYF.

The chain carries TRBV9 and TRBJ2-4; D is uncertain. CDR3 length equals 14 residues. Trimming took off 0 bases at V and 5 bases at J, with 9 bases between the two ends. Germline V gene lookup returns CDR1 SGDLS and CDR2 YYNGEE. Written as DNA, the CDR3 is TGTGCCAGCAGCGTAGGGGTAGCTCAAAACATTCAGTACTTC. Translating it yields CASSVGVAQNIQYF. Drawing the rest from reference TRBV9 and TRBJ2-4, the complete variable domain is DSGVTQTPKHLITATGQRVTLRCSPRSGDLSVYWYQQSLDQGLQFLIQYYNGEERAKGNILERFSAQQFPDLHSELNLSSLELGDSALYFCASSVGVAQNIQYFGAGTRLSVL.

This chain connects TRBV28 to TRBJ2-2; TRBD2 matches at 8 bases. The germline gives CDR1 MDHEN, CDR2 SYDVKM. The V gene end was trimmed by 5 bases and the J gene end by 2 bases; junction bases not matched to a gene: 4. This CDR3 comprises 15 residues. The CDR3 DNA follows: TGTGCCAGCAGTGGGACTAGTACAAACACCGGGGAGCTGTTTTTT. Translation: CASSGTSTNTGELFF.

This clone was seen only a few times. The gene calls are TRBV11-3 and TRBJ2-3; D call uncertain. Germline V gene lookup returns CDR1 SGHNT and CDR2 YENEEA. The CDR3 length is 13 residues. Between the trimmed V and J ends, which lost 3 bases and 6 bases, there was a span of 10 bases. In DNA, the CDR3 is TGTGCCAGCAGCTTGATTTATCCCGATACGCAGTATTTT. As protein: CASSLIYPDTQYF.

This rearrangement joins TRBV30 to TRBJ1-1; D perhaps matches TRBD1 (5 bases). V lost 0 bases, J lost 1 base, and 9 bases lay in between. There are 14 residues in the CDR3. Germline CDR1 is GTSNPN and CDR2 is SVGIG (reference sequence). CDR3 in amino acids: CAWSVRGANTEAFF. The CDR3 DNA is TGTGCCTGGAGTGTAAGAGGGGCGAACACTGAAGCTTTCTTT.

This chain joins TRBV5-1 and TRBJ2-5, with TRBD1 identical over 10 bases. Germline CDR1 is SGHRS and CDR2 is YFSETQ. V lost 0 bases and J lost 5; bases outside the gene matches: 4. The CDR3 has 15 amino acids. CDR3 nucleotides: TGCGCCAGCAGCTTGGGACCGGGACAGGGGGAGACCCAGTACTTC. This translates into CASSLGPGQGETQYF.

The chain has TRBV28 and TRBJ2-5, with 9 bases matching TRBD1. Germline trimming cut 11 bases from V and 2 bases from J; bases unmatched to any gene: 12. From germline, CDR1 is MDHEN and CDR2 SYDVKM. This CDR3 comprises 15 residues. CDR3 coding DNA: TGTGCCTCGGCCGGGACAGGGAACGGGCAAGAGACCCAGTACTTC. Protein: CASAGTGNGQETQYF.

The rearrangement joins TRBV18 to TRBJ2-5; 7 nucleotides align to TRBD1. The DNA end favors TRBJ2-7, so the J call may be wrong. This CDR3 has 15 residues. Looked up from germline, CDR1 is KGHSH and CDR2 is LQKENI. The CDR3 DNA is TGTGCCAGCTCAAGACAGGGTTCGTCTTCCTACGAGCAGTACTTC. Amino acid sequence: CASSRQGSSSYEQYF.

In this sample, this clone turned up once. The rearrangement joins TRBV7-6 to TRBJ1-5; D may be TRBD1 (5 bases). In germline, CDR1 is SGHVS, CDR2 FNYEAQ. Trimming removed 2 bases at V and 0 bases at J, with 8 bases between. This CDR3 comprises 15 residues. The chain's CDR3 is CASSLLGLSNQPQHF. The CDR3 DNA reads as TGTGCCAGCAGCTTATTGGGACTTAGCAATCAGCCCCAGCATTTT.

The table lists this clone with a few counts. V is TRBV6-5 and J is TRBJ2-7, with a possible D match to TRBD1 (5 bases). The CDR3 length is 15 residues. Trimming stripped 0 bases from V and 0 bases from J, with 9 bases between. CDR1 is MNHEY, CDR2 SVGAGI, per germline. CDR3 in DNA: TGTGCCAGCAGTTACTCGGTCGACAGCTCCTACGAGCAGTACTTC. Translating it yields CASSYSVDSSYEQYF.

This clone appeared a single time. The gene calls are TRBV4-1 and TRBJ2-7; TRBD1 agrees at 9 bases. Germline V lookup: CDR1 MGHRA, CDR2 YSYEKL. Trimming at V came to 2 bases and at J to 0 bases, leaving 5 bases not matched to a gene. This CDR3 has 16 amino acids. DNA of the CDR3: TGCGCCAGCAGCCAATCCCCGGGACAGGGCTCCTACGAGCAGTACTTC. Its translation is CASSQSPGQGSYEQYF.